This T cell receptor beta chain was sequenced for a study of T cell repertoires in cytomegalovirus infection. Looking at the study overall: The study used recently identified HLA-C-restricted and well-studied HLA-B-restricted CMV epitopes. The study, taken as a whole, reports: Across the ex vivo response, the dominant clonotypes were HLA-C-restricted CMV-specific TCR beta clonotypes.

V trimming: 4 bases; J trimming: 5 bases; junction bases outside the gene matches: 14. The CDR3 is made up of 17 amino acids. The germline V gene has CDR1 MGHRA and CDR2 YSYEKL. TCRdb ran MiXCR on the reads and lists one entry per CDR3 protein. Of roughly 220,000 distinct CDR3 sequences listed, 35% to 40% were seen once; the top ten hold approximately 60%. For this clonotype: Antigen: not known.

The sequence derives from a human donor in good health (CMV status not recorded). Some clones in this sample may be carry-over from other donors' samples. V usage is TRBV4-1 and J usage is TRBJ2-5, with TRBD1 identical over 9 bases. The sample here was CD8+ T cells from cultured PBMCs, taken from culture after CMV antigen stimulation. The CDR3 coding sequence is TGCGCCAGCAGCCTGGGAGACGGGACAGGGAAGGCTGAGACCCAGTACTTC. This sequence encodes CASSLGDGTGKAETQYF.